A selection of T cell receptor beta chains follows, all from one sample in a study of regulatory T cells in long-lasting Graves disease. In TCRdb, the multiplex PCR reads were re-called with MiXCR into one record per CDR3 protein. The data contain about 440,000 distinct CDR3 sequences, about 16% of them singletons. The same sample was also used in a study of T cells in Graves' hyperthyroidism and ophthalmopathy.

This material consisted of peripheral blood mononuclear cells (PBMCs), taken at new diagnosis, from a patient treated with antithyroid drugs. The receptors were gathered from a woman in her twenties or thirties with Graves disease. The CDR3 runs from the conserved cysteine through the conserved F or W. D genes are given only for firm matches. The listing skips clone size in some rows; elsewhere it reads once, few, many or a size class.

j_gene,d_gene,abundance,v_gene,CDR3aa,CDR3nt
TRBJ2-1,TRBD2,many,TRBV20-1,CSAPALLAGLLHEQFF,TGCAGTGCTCCCGCCCTACTAGCGGGATTACTCCATGAGCAGTTCTTC
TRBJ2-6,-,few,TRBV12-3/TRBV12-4,CASSQFGGTASLSGANVLTF,TGTGCCAGCAGCCAATTCGGCGGGACAGCCTCCCTCTCTGGGGCCAACGTCCTGACTTTC
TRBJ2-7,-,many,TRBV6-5,CASSYSTAIAGSYEQYF,TGTGCCAGCAGTTACTCGACGGCAATTGCCGGGAGCTACGAGCAGTACTTC
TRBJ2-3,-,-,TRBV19,CASSIEPQLDTQYF,TGTGCCAGTAGTATAGAGCCCCAGTTGGATACGCAGTATTTT
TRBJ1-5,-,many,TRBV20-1,CSANPGNSNQPQHF,TGCAGTGCTAATCCGGGGAATAGCAATCAGCCCCAGCATTTT
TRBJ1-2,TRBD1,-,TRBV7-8,CASSLQGISLYTF,TGTGCCAGCAGTCTACAGGGGATCTCCCTCTACACCTTC
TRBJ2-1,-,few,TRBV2,CASNGHPVSSYNEQFF,TGTGCCAGCAATGGGCACCCCGTAAGCTCCTACAATGAGCAGTTCTTC
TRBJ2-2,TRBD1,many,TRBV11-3,CASSPRTGAVTGELFF,TGTGCCAGCAGCCCACGGACAGGGGCAGTCACCGGGGAGCTGTTTTTT
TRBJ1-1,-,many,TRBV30,CAWSVPLRRGRAFF,TGTGCCTGGAGTGTCCCCCTCCGGCGGGGGCGAGCTTTCTTT
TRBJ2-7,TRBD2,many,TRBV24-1,CATSDWSSGRYEQYF,TGTGCCACCAGTGATTGGAGTAGCGGGAGGTACGAGCAGTACTTC
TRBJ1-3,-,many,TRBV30,CAARGGNTIYF,TGTGCGGCCCGTGGTGGAAACACCATATATTTT
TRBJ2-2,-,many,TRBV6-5,CASSYPPRGANTGELFF,TGTGCCAGCAGTTACCCGCCCCGAGGGGCGAACACCGGGGAGCTGTTTTTT
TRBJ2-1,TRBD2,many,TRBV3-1,CASSQEGLAGGPSYNEQFF,TGTGCCAGCAGCCAAGAAGGACTAGCGGGAGGGCCGTCCTACAATGAGCAGTTCTTC
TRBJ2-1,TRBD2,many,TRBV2,CASSEGGGSPNEQFF,TGTGCCAGCAGTGAAGGTGGCGGGAGTCCCAATGAGCAGTTCTTC
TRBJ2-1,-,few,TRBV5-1,CASSFTREPREQFF,TGCGCCAGCAGCTTCACCAGGGAGCCGAGGGAGCAGTTCTTC
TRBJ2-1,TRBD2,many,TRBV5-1,CASSLPKAGGYNEQFF,TGCGCCAGCAGCCTCCCCAAGGCGGGAGGGTACAATGAGCAGTTCTTC
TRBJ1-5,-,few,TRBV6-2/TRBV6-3,CASSYSTAGGQPQHF,TGTGCCAGCAGTTACTCGACCGCGGGGGGCCAGCCCCAGCATTTT
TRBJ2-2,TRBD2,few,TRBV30,CAWDSGLAPGELFF,TGTGCCTGGGATTCCGGACTAGCGCCCGGGGAGCTGTTTTTT
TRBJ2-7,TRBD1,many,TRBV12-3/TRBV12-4,CASRQGKKDEQYF,TGTGCCAGCAGACAGGGGAAGAAGGACGAGCAGTACTTC
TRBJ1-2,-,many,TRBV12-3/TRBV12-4,CASSLLVGELNYGYTF,TGTGCCAGCAGTTTGTTAGTTGGGGAATTAAACTATGGCTACACCTTC
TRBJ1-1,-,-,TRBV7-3,CASSQFRTTEAFF,TGTGCCAGCAGCCAATTTCGGACCACTGAAGCTTTCTTT
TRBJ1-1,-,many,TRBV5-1,CASSPEVGGDTEAFF,TGCGCCAGCAGCCCGGAGGTTGGTGGGGACACTGAAGCTTTCTTT
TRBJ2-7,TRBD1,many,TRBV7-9,CASSTGTGYEQYF,TGTGCCAGCAGCACCGGGACAGGCTACGAGCAGTACTTC
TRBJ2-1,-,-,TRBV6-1,CASTLLAANEQFF,TGTGCCAGCACCTTACTAGCTGCCAATGAGCAGTTCTTC
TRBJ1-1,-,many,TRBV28,CASISGTEAFF,TGTGCCAGCATCTCAGGCACTGAAGCTTTCTTT
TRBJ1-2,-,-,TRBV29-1,CSVNRDYGYTF,TGCAGCGTAAACAGGGACTATGGCTACACCTTC
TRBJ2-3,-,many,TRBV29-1,CSVEDPVLEADTQYF,TGCAGCGTTGAAGATCCCGTTTTGGAGGCAGATACGCAGTATTTT
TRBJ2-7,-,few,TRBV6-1,CASNPGPSEQYF,TGTGCCAGCAATCCAGGCCCTTCAGAGCAGTACTTC
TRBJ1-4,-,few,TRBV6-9,CASSYKRTPPEKLFF,TGTGCCAGCAGTTACAAGAGGACACCCCCTGAAAAACTGTTTTTT
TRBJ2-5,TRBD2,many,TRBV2,CASSGVSGNQETQYF,TGTGCCAGCAGTGGGGTTAGCGGGAACCAGGAGACCCAGTACTTC
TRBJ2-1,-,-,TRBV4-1,CASSRTLAMSSYNEQFF,TGCGCCAGCAGCCGAACTTTAGCGATGAGCTCCTACAATGAGCAGTTCTTC
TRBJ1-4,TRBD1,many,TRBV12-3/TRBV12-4,CASSLGQGGEKLFF,TGTGCCAGCAGTTTGGGACAGGGCGGCGAAAAACTGTTTTTT
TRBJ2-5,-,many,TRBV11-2,CASRDPGKTVQETQYF,TGTGCCAGCAGGGATCCGGGGAAGACTGTCCAAGAGACCCAGTACTTC
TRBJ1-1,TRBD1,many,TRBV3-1,CASSQASTGHEAFF,TGTGCCAGCAGCCAAGCTTCGACAGGGCATGAAGCTTTCTTT
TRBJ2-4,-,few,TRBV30,CAWRVLAKNIQYF,TGTGCCTGGAGGGTATTAGCCAAAAACATTCAGTACTTC
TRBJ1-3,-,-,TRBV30,CAWDSFSGNTIYF,TGTGCCTGGGACAGTTTCTCTGGAAACACCATATATTTT
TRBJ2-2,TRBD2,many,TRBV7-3,CASSFRLAVNTGELFF,TGTGCCAGCAGCTTCAGGCTAGCGGTCAACACCGGGGAGCTGTTTTTT
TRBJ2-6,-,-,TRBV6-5,CASSSAGAHLSGANVLTF,TGTGCCAGCAGTTCCGCCGGGGCCCACCTCTCTGGGGCCAACGTCCTGACTTTC
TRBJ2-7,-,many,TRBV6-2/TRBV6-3,CASMPGADYEQYF,TGTGCCAGCATGCCGGGAGCGGACTACGAGCAGTACTTC
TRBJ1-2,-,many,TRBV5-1,CASSPSGGNYGYTF,TGCGCCAGCAGCCCCTCGGGGGGAAACTATGGCTACACCTTC
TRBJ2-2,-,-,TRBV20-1,CSARGLGEGTGELFF,TGCAGTGCTAGAGGTTTAGGAGAGGGCACCGGGGAGCTGTTTTTT
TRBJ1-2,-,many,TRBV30,CAWSVLPRVYGYTF,TGTGCCTGGAGTGTACTCCCCAGGGTGTATGGCTACACCTTC
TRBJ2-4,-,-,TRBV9,CASSVGGTSIQYF,TGTGCCAGCAGCGTAGGTGGGACAAGCATTCAGTACTTC
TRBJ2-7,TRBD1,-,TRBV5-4,CASSVDRGPYEQYF,TGTGCCAGCAGCGTAGACAGGGGCCCCTACGAGCAGTACTTC
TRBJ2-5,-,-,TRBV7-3,CASSTEGLAETQYF,TGTGCCAGCAGCACCGAAGGGTTGGCAGAGACCCAGTACTTC
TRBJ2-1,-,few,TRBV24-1,CATDSSGEQFF,TGTGCCACCGACAGCAGCGGGGAGCAGTTCTTC
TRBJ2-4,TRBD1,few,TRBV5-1,CASSSGLPYTGESTENIQYF,TGCGCCAGCAGCTCTGGACTCCCGTATACAGGGGAATCGACAGAAAACATTCAGTACTTC
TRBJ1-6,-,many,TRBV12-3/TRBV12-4,CASSKGISPLHF,TGTGCCAGCAGCAAGGGAATTTCACCCCTCCACTTT
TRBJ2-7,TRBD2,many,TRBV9,CASSEAGEGYEQYF,TGTGCCAGCAGTGAAGCGGGAGAGGGCTACGAGCAGTACTTC
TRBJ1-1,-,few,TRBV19,CASSRQAGANTEAFF,TGTGCCAGTAGTCGACAGGCAGGGGCGAACACTGAAGCTTTCTTT
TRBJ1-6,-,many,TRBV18,CASSPSAANSPLHF,TGTGCCAGCTCACCATCGGCAGCTAATTCACCCCTCCACTTT
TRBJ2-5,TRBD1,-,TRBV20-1,CSAIRTGLQETQYF,TGCAGTGCTATTCGGACAGGACTGCAAGAGACCCAGTACTTC
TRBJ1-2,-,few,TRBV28,CASSLARAYTF,TGTGCCAGCAGTTTAGCCAGGGCCTACACCTTC
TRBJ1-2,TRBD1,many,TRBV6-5,CASSYSGQGFYGYTF,TGTGCCAGCAGTTACTCGGGACAGGGTTTCTATGGCTACACCTTC